Following are 29 T cell receptor beta chains from one sample sequenced in a study of T-cell reconstitution after alpha-beta-depleted transplantation in children. The library targeted TCRbeta and was prepared with unique molecular identifiers. One entry per CDR3 protein results from TCRdb running MiXCR on the PCR reads. The data show fewer than 550,000 distinct CDR3 sequences, approximately 10% seen once. The specimen comprised PBMCs, sampled before TCRalphabeta/CD19-depleted stem cell transplant. These receptors were taken from a child aged 2-15 years with inherited bone marrow failure, due to receive a stem cell transplant.

This clonotype came up many times. The rearrangement joins TRBV7-9 to TRBJ2-1; no clear D. The V end lost 5 bases, the J end lost 0 bases, and 14 bases lay between the germline ends. Per germline, CDR1 SEHNR and CDR2 FQNEAQ (reference sequence). CDR3 length: 16 residues. Here the CDR3 DNA reads TGTGCCAGCAGCGTATACACTGCTAGCTCCTACAATGAGCAGTTCTTC. Its translation: CASSVYTASSYNEQFF.

This clonotype was observed many times. The chain recombines TRBV19 with TRBJ1-1; D not resolved. Trimming removed 2 bases at V and 0 bases at J, with 16 bases between. The CDR3 has 17 amino acids. The germline CDR1 and CDR2 sequences are LNHDA and SQIVND (reference sequence). CDR3 coding DNA: TGTGCCAGTAGTATATGGATTAAGAAAGACATGAACACTGAAGCTTTCTTT. Encoded protein: CASSIWIKKDMNTEAFF.

This clonotype appeared many times. The chain carries TRBV7-9 and TRBJ2-3; D is unresolved. CDR1 is SEHNR, CDR2 FQNEAQ, per germline (reference sequence). The CDR3 totals 14 residues. The V end lost 5 bases, the J end lost 4 bases, and 13 bases lay between the germline ends. In nucleotides, the CDR3 is TGTGCCAGCAGCCCCATACGGGTCCCAGATACGCAGTATTTT. Amino acids: CASSPIRVPDTQYF. The full variable domain, rest sourced from reference TRBV7-9 and TRBJ2-3, is DTGVSQNPRHKITKRGQNVTFRCDPISEHNRLYWYRQTLGQGPEFLTYFQNEAQLEKSRLLSDRFSAERPKGSFSTLEIQRTEQGDSAMYLCASSPIRVPDTQYFGPGTRLTVL.

The table lists this clonotype with many counts. V is TRBV2 and J is TRBJ2-2; TRBD1 matches 10 bases. The germline V gene has CDR1 SNHLY and CDR2 FYNNEI. V was clipped by 6 bases and J by 5 bases; unmatched bases: 6. This CDR3 has 15 amino acids. The chain's CDR3 is CASSSGQGTTGELFF. The CDR3 DNA reads TGTGCCAGCAGCTCGGGACAGGGGACGACCGGGGAGCTGTTTTTT.

This clonotype occurred many times. The V call is TRBV12-3 or TRBV12-4, the J call TRBJ2-3; TRBD1 aligns across 8 bases. CDR3 size: 13 residues. The trim removed 6 bases at V and 6 bases at J, leaving 5 bases unmatched. The DNA of the CDR3 is TGTGCCAGCAGCCAGGGGGCGATGGATACGCAGTATTTT. It encodes CASSQGAMDTQYF.

Regarding this clonotype: Given a much more abundant clone one base away, this may be a read error. V and J are TRBV6-5 and TRBJ2-1; 14 bases agree with TRBD2. With V trimmed by 1 base and J by 12 bases, 8 bases remained unmatched. The CDR3 extends over 16 amino acids. CDR1 is MNHEY, CDR2 SVGAGI, per germline. In nucleotides, the CDR3 is TGTGCCAGCAGTTACTTCGGGACTAGCGGGAGTTATGCGCAGTTCTTC. Translation: CASSYFGTSGSYAQFF.

This clonotype was counted ten times or more. The chain is built from TRBV29-1 and TRBJ2-7; D remains unclear. This CDR3 spans 10 amino acids. Germline CDR1 reads SQVTM; CDR2 reads ANQGSEA. The germline V and J ends were trimmed by 5 bases and 2 bases, with 4 bases remaining between them. CDR3: CSVRTYEQYF. The CDR3 DNA reads TGCAGCGTTCGAACCTACGAGCAGTACTTC.

This clonotype was observed many times. The gene calls are TRBV29-1 and TRBJ2-2; D not resolved. The V gene lost 4 bases and the J gene lost 0 bases, with 15 bases spanning the gap. The length of the CDR3 is 16 residues. In germline, CDR1 is SQVTM, CDR2 ANQGSEA. CDR3 coding DNA: TGCAGCGTTGTTGGGGATGAAAACGCGAACACCGGGGAGCTGTTTTTT. Protein: CSVVGDENANTGELFF.

This clonotype was picked up a small number of times. This chain uses TRBV12-3 or TRBV12-4 with TRBJ2-7; D is ambiguous. The CDR3 contains 15 residues. Trimming stripped 3 bases from V and 0 bases from J, with 12 bases between. In DNA, the CDR3 is TGTGCCAGCAGTTTTATGGCGGATAGCTCCTACGAGCAGTACTTC. This codes for CASSFMADSSYEQYF.

The genes are TRBV2 and TRBJ1-6, with D unresolved. CDR3 length: 12 residues. From germline, CDR1 is SNHLY and CDR2 FYNNEI. Trimming removed 5 bases at V and 7 bases at J, with 6 bases between. The CDR3 spells CASSSSNSPLHF. CDR3 DNA: TGTGCCAGCAGTAGTTCCAATTCACCCCTCCACTTT.

This clonotype showed up many times. The gene calls are TRBV7-8 and TRBJ2-1; D gene unclear. Germline lookup yields CDR1 SGHVS and CDR2 FQNEAQ. V was shortened by 2 bases and J by 4 bases, with 12 bases between the two germline ends. This CDR3 region has 15 residues. CDR3 region: CASSLSRLHYNEQFF. In DNA form, the CDR3 reads TGTGCCAGCAGCTTAAGTCGACTCCATTACAATGAGCAGTTCTTC.

This clonotype has just a few counts. The chain combines TRBV5-6 with TRBJ2-7; 7 bases line up with TRBD1. CDR1 and CDR2 from the germline V gene are SGHDT and YYEEEE. J gave up 2 bases and V 4 bases, and 6 bases lay outside the gene matches. This CDR3 spans 14 amino acids. Written as DNA, the CDR3 is TGTGCCAGCAGCGGGAACAGGGGAGCCTACGAGCAGTACTTC. Encoded protein: CASSGNRGAYEQYF.

This chain connects TRBV11-2 to TRBJ2-1; D remains ambiguous. CDR3 size: 13 residues. Trimming took 0 bases from V and 8 from J, leaving 8 bases between them. Germline lookup yields CDR1 SGHAT and CDR2 FQNNGV. For the CDR3, the DNA is TGTGCCAGCAGCTTAGATCGTTTGGATGAGCAGTTCTTC. It codes for CASSLDRLDEQFF. Full variable domain (outside the CDR3, taken from reference TRBV11-2 and TRBJ2-1): EAGVAQSPRYKIIEKRQSVAFWCNPISGHATLYWYQQILGQGPKLLIQFQNNGVVDDSQLPKDRFSAERLKGVDSTLKIQPAKLEDSAVYLCASSLDRLDEQFFGPGTRLTVL.

The table lists this clonotype with a few counts. The V call is TRBV15, the J call TRBJ2-1; 8 bases are shared with TRBD1. The J segment lost 6 bases and the V segment lost 5 bases, leaving 9 bases of the junction unmatched. Germline V gives CDR1 LNHNV, CDR2 YYDKDF (reference sequence). The CDR3 length is 15 residues. The CDR3 loop reads CATSPGQGDFNEQFF. The CDR3 DNA is TGTGCCACCAGCCCTGGACAGGGTGATTTCAATGAGCAGTTCTTC.

For this clonotype: A much bigger clone sits one base away, suggesting this may be a read error. The chain uses TRBV29-1 and TRBJ2-3, with 8 positions matching TRBD1. The CDR3 consists of 14 residues. V dropped 3 bases and J dropped 7; count of bases not matched to a gene: 9. CDR1 SQVTM and CDR2 ANQGSEA come from the germline V gene. The CDR3 loop is CSVDRGRRTHTQYF. Here the CDR3 DNA reads TGCAGCGTTGACAGGGGGCGCAGAACACATACGCAGTATTTT.

This clonotype was counted ten times or more. The chain links TRBV20-1 to TRBJ2-7, with 11 bases fitting TRBD2. This CDR3 contains 16 residues. The V and J ends lost 0 bases and 2 bases, in that order; junction bases with no gene match: 6. Per germline, CDR1 DFQATT and CDR2 SNEGSKA (reference sequence). CDR3 nucleotides: TGCAGTGCTAGAGAGCTAGCGGGGGGTTTTACCTACGAGCAGTACTTC. Translated, it gives CSARELAGGFTYEQYF.

The table lists this clonotype with many counts. V gene TRBV7-2 combines with J gene TRBJ1-1, with 7 bases that match TRBD1. The germline CDR1 and CDR2 sequences are SGHTA and FQGNSA. The CDR3 runs 15 residues. V was clipped by 5 bases and J by 0 bases; unmatched bases: 6. The CDR3 nucleotides read TGTGCCAGCAGCCGCAGGGGGGGCGTGAACACTGAAGCTTTCTTT. Its protein is CASSRRGGVNTEAFF.

This clonotype was counted at least ten times. The chain combines TRBV12-3 or TRBV12-4 with TRBJ2-3; D remains unclear. The germline V and J ends were trimmed by 1 base and 2 bases, with 10 bases remaining between them. The CDR3 loop spans 15 amino acids. CDR3 DNA sequence: TGTGCCAGCAGTTTAGGTGCGCCATTCACAGATACGCAGTATTTT. Its translation: CASSLGAPFTDTQYF.

This clonotype was seen ten or more times. The V gene is TRBV7-2, the J gene TRBJ2-2, with D uncertain. Germline loops: CDR1 SGHTA, CDR2 FQGNSA. This CDR3 is 16 amino acids long. Trimming cost V 3 bases and J 0 bases, with 11 bases left between them. The CDR3 DNA reads TGTGCCAGCAGCTTGAACCCCCTCACGAACACCGGGGAGCTGTTTTTT. Amino acids: CASSLNPLTNTGELFF.

V is TRBV11-2 and J is TRBJ2-7; 13 bases are a match to TRBD2. The CDR3 runs 17 residues. V lost 5 bases, J lost 0 bases, and 7 bases stayed unmatched. Germline V gene lookup returns CDR1 SGHAT and CDR2 FQNNGV. In DNA, the CDR3 is TGTGCCAGCAGCCGGGGACTAGCGGGAACAAGCTCCTACGAGCAGTACTTC. Translated, it gives CASSRGLAGTSSYEQYF.

This clonotype was seen at least ten times. The CDR3 DNA sequence: TGTGCCAGCGTGGACAGAGAGACCCAGTACTTC. Encoded protein: CASVDRETQYF. The chain recombines TRBV2 with TRBJ2-5, with a tentative D call TRBD1 (6 bases). Trimming cost V 8 bases and J 4 bases, with 8 bases left between them. The CDR3 length is 11 residues. Germline V gene lookup returns CDR1 SNHLY and CDR2 FYNNEI.

This clonotype was picked up many times. This chain's CDR3 is CASTYGHYEQYF. CDR3 nucleotides: TGTGCCAGCACCTACGGGCACTACGAGCAGTACTTC. This chain links TRBV6-2 or TRBV6-3 with TRBJ2-7; D remains unclear. In germline, CDR1 is MNHEY, CDR2 SVGEGT. V lost 7 bases and J 3 bases, leaving 10 bases between the germline ends. This CDR3 has 12 amino acids.

In its sample, this clonotype was seen many times. CDR3 loop: CASSLFGGDYEQYF. The CDR3 nucleotides are TGTGCCAGCAGTCTATTCGGCGGGGACTACGAGCAGTACTTC. The chain recombines TRBV12-3 or TRBV12-4 with TRBJ2-7; TRBD2 might be the D (6 bases). CDR3 size: 14 residues. Between the trimmed V and J ends, which lost 5 bases and 3 bases, there was a span of 14 bases.

This clonotype was seen ten or more times. The CDR3 region has the DNA TGCAGTGCGAGGACGGAAACCTACGAGCAGTACTTC. This encodes CSARTETYEQYF. The chain carries TRBV20-1 and TRBJ2-7; the D is unclear. The V gene lost 6 bases and the J gene lost 2 bases, with 11 bases spanning the gap. The CDR3 has 12 amino acids. Germline-derived CDR1 and CDR2 are DFQATT and SNEGSKA (reference sequence).

This clonotype was detected a few times. V usage is TRBV10-2 and J usage is TRBJ1-2, with a possible D match to TRBD1 (5 bases). The CDR3 covers 14 residues. From germline, CDR1 is WSHSY and CDR2 SAAADI. The V and J ends lost 7 bases and 4 bases respectively, with 16 bases between them. The CDR3 protein is CASTDDSSRYGYTF. In DNA, the CDR3 is TGCGCCAGCACCGATGACAGTTCTCGCTATGGCTACACCTTC.

This clonotype was seen many times. The junction and the germline gene differ at one end; a read error may be behind it. This chain joins TRBV12-3 or TRBV12-4 and TRBJ2-1; D call uncertain. The CDR3 extends over 12 amino acids. The CDR3 reads CASRPPSNAQFF. DNA for the CDR3: TGTGCCAGCAGGCCCCCAAGTAATGCGCAGTTCTTC.

There are many counts of this clonotype. The V call is TRBV4-2, the J call TRBJ2-7, with D unclear. V lost 0 bases, J lost 3 bases, and 12 bases lay in between. CDR3 size: 15 residues. Looked up from germline, CDR1 is LGHNA and CDR2 is YNFKEQ. CDR3 coding DNA: TGTGCCAGCAGCCAAGATGGCCGACCAGACTACGAGCAGTACTTC. Translated: CASSQDGRPDYEQYF.

This clonotype was picked up many times. V usage is TRBV12-3 or TRBV12-4 and J usage is TRBJ1-2, with 8 bases fitting TRBD1. With 7 bases clipped from V and 8 bases from J, the junction kept 6 bases outside the gene matches. The CDR3 sequence is 12 residues long. The CDR3 DNA follows: TGTGCCAGCACGCAGGGGGCGGTCGGCTACACCTTC. It specifies CASTQGAVGYTF.

This chain joins TRBV6-2 or TRBV6-3 and TRBJ2-7; D may be TRBD1 (6 bases). The germline V and J ends were trimmed by 10 bases and 0 bases, with 16 bases remaining between them. The CDR3 totals 14 residues. Germline V gives CDR1 MNHEY, CDR2 SVGEGT. The DNA of the CDR3 is TGTGCCACAAGGGATCTGGACAGCTCCTACGAGCAGTACTTC. Protein product: CATRDLDSSYEQYF.